The clone carrying this TCR beta chain was picked up many times. What it binds is not known. Semi-nested PCR with Nested Universal Primer A followed constant-region reverse priming of full-length variable regions. TCRdb re-called the 5' RACE reads through MiXCR, storing one row per CDR3 protein. The data contain 50,000 to 75,000 distinct CDR3 sequences, under 25% of them singletons. Notes on the study in general: Tumor memory CD4+ T cell TCR gene usage was found to cluster with blood and lymph node memory CD4+ cells and with lymph node naive CD4+ cells.

CD4+CD45RO+CD25- cells were isolated as memory CD4+ T cells. The sample comprised memory CD4+ T cells sorted from a lymph node. Subset denoted: memory CD4+ T cells, CD4+CD45RO+CD25-. The sequence was obtained from a female donor with breast cancer.

CDR3 sequence reads: CASSPQGASTEAFF. In nucleotides, the CDR3 is TGTGCCAGCAGCCCACAGGGGGCGAGCACTGAAGCTTTCTTT. The gene calls are TRBV7-2 and TRBJ1-1, with TRBD1 matching over 9 bases. CDR1 and CDR2 from the germline V gene are SGHTA and FQGNSA. The ends lost 5 bases at V and 4 bases at J; junction bases unmatched: 5. The CDR3 consists of 14 residues.